This TCR beta chain stems from a study of shared clonotypes between healthy human individuals. Study-wide background: Per donor, CD8 memory used one plate, CD8 naive used two, CD4 memory used three and CD4 naive used three.

The authors split each subset's genomic DNA evenly across several immunoSEQ plates. Profiling relied on immunoSEQ multiplex PCR, and the TCRdb table lists in-frame clones only, not all of them. The sample has roughly 2.1 million clones; about 92% are singletons. As defined, naive CD8 cells were CD45RO-negative and positively selected for CCR7, with terminally differentiated effector memory CD45RA+ cells excluded. Notes on this clone: Its target is not known.

Whole-study results and caveats: Researchers found naive subsets generally carried larger estimated richness than memory subsets. Non-shared clonotypes had lower generation probabilities than clonotypes shared by all four sorted-subset donors.

V was pared by 9 bases and J by 3 bases, with 2 bases of the junction left unmatched. This CDR3 region has 13 residues. CDR1 is MNHEY, CDR2 SVGAGI, per germline. Sequencing used naive CD8+ T cells from PBMCs. This clonotype was sampled from a man younger than 30 in good health. Some clones in this sample may be carry-over from other donors' samples. This chain connects TRBV6-5 to TRBJ2-7; 13 bases line up with TRBD2. The CDR3 region is CASRTSGSYEQYF. The DNA of the CDR3 is TGTGCCAGTAGGACTAGCGGGAGCTACGAGCAGTACTTC.